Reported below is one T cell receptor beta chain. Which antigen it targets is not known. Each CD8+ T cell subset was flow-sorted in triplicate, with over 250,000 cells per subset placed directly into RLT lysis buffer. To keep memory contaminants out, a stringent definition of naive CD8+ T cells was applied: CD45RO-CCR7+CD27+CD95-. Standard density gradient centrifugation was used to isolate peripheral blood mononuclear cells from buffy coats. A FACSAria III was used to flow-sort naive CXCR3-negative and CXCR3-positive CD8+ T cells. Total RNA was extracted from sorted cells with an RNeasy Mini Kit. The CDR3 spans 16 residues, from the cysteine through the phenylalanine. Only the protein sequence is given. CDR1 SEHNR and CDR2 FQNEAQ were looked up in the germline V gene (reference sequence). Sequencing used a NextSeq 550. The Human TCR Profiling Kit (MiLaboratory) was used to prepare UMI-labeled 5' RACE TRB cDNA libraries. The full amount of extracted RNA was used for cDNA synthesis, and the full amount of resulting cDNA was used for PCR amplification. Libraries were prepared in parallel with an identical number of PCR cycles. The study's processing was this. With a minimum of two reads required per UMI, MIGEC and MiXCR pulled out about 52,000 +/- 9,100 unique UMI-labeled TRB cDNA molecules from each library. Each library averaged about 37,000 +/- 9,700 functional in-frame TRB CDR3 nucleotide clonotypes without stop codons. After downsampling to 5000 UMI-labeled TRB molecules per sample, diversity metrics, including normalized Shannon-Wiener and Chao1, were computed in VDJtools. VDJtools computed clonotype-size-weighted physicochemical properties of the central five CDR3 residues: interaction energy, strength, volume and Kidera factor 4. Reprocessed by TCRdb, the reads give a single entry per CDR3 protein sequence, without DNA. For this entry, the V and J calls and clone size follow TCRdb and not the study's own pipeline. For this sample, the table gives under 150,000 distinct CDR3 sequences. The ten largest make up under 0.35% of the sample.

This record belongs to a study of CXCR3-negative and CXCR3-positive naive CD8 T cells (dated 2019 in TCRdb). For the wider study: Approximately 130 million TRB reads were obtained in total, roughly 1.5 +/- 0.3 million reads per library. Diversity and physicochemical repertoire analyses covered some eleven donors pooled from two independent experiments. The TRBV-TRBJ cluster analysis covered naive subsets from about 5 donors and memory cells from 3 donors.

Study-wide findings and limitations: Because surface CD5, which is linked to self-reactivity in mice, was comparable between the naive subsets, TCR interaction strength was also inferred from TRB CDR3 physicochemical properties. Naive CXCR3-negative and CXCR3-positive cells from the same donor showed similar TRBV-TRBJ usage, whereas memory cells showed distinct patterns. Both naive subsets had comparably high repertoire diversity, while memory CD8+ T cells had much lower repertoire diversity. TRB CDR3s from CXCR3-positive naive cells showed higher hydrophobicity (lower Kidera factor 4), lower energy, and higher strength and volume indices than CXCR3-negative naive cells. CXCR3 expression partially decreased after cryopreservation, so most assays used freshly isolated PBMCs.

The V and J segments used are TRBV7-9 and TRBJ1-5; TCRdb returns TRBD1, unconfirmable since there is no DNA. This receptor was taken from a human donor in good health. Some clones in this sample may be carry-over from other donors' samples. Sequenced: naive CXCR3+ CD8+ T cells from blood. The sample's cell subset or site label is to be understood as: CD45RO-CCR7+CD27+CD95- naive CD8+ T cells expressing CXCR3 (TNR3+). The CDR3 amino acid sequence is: CASSFSWGQGQQPQHF.